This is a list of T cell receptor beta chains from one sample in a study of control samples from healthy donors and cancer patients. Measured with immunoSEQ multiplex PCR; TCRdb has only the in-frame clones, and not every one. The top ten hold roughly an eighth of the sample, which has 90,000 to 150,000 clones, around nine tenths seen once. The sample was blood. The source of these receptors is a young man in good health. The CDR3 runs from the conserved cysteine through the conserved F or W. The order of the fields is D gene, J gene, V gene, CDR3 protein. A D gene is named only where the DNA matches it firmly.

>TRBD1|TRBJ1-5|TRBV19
CASSIRTGPNQPQHF
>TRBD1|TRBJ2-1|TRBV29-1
CSVSDRGQRNEQFF
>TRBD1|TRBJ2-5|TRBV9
CASSVGTGDDQETQYF
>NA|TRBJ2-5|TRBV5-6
CASSPWTLQETQYF
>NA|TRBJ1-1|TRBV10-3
CAITNGLGAEAFF
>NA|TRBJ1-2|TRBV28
CASSLGDGGTYGYTF
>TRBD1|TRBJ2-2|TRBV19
CASVEQGVDGELFF
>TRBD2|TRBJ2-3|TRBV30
CAWKGPSGARADTQYF
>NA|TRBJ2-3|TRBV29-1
CSDTPARGPDTQYF
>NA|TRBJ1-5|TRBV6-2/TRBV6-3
CASSSQGLINQPQHF
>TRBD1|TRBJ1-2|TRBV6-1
CASSEDIGQGYYGYTF
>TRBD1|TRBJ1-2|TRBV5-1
CASSFQTGTDHGYTF
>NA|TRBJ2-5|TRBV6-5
CASRKGGETQYF
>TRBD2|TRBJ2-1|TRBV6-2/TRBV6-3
CASSYSGTSGEDEQFF
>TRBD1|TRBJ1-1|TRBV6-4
CASSEGPSHRGTEAFF
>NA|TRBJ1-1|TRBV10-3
CATGLGNTEAFF
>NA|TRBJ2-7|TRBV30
CAWAGLYEQYF
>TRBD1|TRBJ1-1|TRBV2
CASTSTGLLTEAFF
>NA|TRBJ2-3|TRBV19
CASSVRDQLYF
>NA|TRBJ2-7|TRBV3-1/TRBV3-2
CASSQDRGQYF
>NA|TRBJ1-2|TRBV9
CASSVVTADGYTF
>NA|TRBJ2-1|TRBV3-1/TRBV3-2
CASSPGHGGNEQFF
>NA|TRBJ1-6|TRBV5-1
CASSLESGSYNSPLHF
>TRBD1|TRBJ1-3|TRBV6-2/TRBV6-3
CASSGSGTAGNTIYF
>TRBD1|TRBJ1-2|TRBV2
CASLGQVGYTF
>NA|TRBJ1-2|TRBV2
CASSVTGAGGYTF
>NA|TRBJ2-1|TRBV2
CASSGRLISEQFF
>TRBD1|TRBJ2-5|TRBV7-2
CASSKGGQGHQETQYF
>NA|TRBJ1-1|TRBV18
CASSPTQGQVEAFF